This TCR beta chain was retrieved from a study of read filtering for tumor transcriptome and immune sequencing. Study overall: Among patients, under 20 were male and 14 female, aged about 45 to 85 (mean approximately 71). Whole-transcriptome libraries were prepared after DNase treatment.

V lost 0 bases, J lost 1 base, and 5 bases lay in between. Germline-derived CDR1 and CDR2 are MGHRA and YSYEKL. The CDR3 runs 14 residues. Molecular barcoded adaptors covering alpha/delta and beta/gamma chains were used on approximately 400 ng RNA. TCRdb itself ran the reads through MiXCR, one entry per CDR3 protein. Of roughly 35,000 distinct CDR3 sequences listed, roughly an eighth are singletons. The sample comprised a population of CD138-negative cells sorted from bone marrow. The receptor's source is a donor aged 40 or older with multiple myeloma. The V gene is TRBV4-1, the J gene TRBJ2-3; D is unclear. The CDR3 DNA sequence: TGCGCCAGCAGCCAAGATCATGGCACAGATACGCAGTATTTT. Protein product: CASSQDHGTDTQYF.